These 28 T cell receptor beta chains came from one sample sequenced in a study of identical twins. TCRdb reanalysed the 5' RACE reads using MiXCR and keeps one entry per CDR3 protein. The table includes 510,000 or so distinct CDR3 sequences, roughly 15% detected once. This sample also appeared in a second study, on yellow fever vaccine responses in identical twins.

Material: CD4+ T cells sorted from blood. Source of these receptors: a woman aged 18 to 35 in good health.

CDR3 nucleotide sequence: TGTGCCAGCAGCGCTACCGGTGTGACACCGAATCAGCCCCAGCATTTT. As protein: CASSATGVTPNQPQHF. This rearrangement joins TRBV12-3 or TRBV12-4 to TRBJ1-5; D is unresolved. V was trimmed by 6 bases and J by 4 bases, leaving 19 bases between them. The CDR3 loop spans 16 amino acids.

This clonotype occurred a few times. The chain combines TRBV7-2 with TRBJ2-1; D is undetermined. The CDR3 is 11 amino acids. Trimming pared 2 bases from V and 15 bases from J, leaving 11 bases between. In germline, CDR1 is SGHTA, CDR2 FQGNSA. CDR3 in amino acids: CASSLILSPFF. The CDR3 region has the DNA TGTGCCAGCAGCTTAATCCTAAGCCCGTTCTTC.

This clonotype was observed a handful of times. J is TRBJ2-3 and V is TRBV7-2, with TRBD2 matching 7 bases. This CDR3 has 11 amino acids. J was trimmed by 10 bases and V by 5 bases; bases with no gene match: 3. Germline CDR1 reads SGHTA; CDR2 reads FQGNSA. As DNA, the CDR3 is TGTGCCAGCAGCAGCAGCGGGGCGCAGTATTTT. This translates into CASSSSGAQYF.

This clonotype was seen only a few times. The CDR3 is CSARPGLAVHTDTQYF. CDR3 sequence (DNA): TGCAGTGCTCGACCGGGACTAGCGGTCCACACAGATACGCAGTATTTT. The chain links TRBV20-1 to TRBJ2-3, with 11 bases matching TRBD2. The length of the CDR3 is 16 residues. Looked up from germline, CDR1 is DFQATT and CDR2 is SNEGSKA (reference sequence). With V trimmed by 5 bases and J by 2 bases, 9 bases remained unmatched.

This chain joins TRBV10-3 and TRBJ2-3, with 14 bases lining up with TRBD2. The V and J ends lost 4 bases and 3 bases, in that order; junction bases with no gene match: 12. Germline-derived CDR1 and CDR2 are ENHRY and SYGVKD. The CDR3 is made up of 19 amino acids. DNA for the CDR3: TGTGCCATCAGTGGGTCTCCGGGACTAGCGGGAGCGGGGACAGATACGCAGTATTTT. The encoded protein is CAISGSPGLAGAGTDTQYF.

This clonotype came up a few times. The rearrangement uses TRBV27 and TRBJ2-2; tentatively, D is TRBD1 (5 bases). The V end lost 3 bases, the J end lost 3 bases, and 11 bases lay between the germline ends. The CDR3 sequence is 15 residues long. The germline gives CDR1 MNHEY, CDR2 SMNVEV (reference sequence). CDR3 loop: CASSLQGRDTGELFF. The CDR3 DNA sequence: TGTGCCAGCAGTTTGCAGGGTCGGGACACCGGGGAGCTGTTTTTT.

This clonotype was seen more than once but under ten times. The V and J genes are TRBV4-1 and TRBJ2-6; D might be TRBD1 (5 bases). There are 15 residues in the CDR3. The germline V gene has CDR1 MGHRA and CDR2 YSYEKL. V gave up 6 bases and J gave up 0 bases, with 9 bases separating them. Here the CDR3 reads CASRPTDSGANVLTF. The CDR3 DNA sequence: TGCGCCAGCAGGCCGACAGACTCTGGGGCCAACGTCCTGACTTTC.

There are a few counts of this clonotype. This chain uses TRBV4-1 with TRBJ2-4, with 7 bases identical to TRBD2. The J segment lost 8 bases and the V segment lost 3 bases, leaving 4 bases of the junction unmatched. The CDR3 length is 13 residues. CDR1 is MGHRA and CDR2 is YSYEKL in the germline V gene. The CDR3 is CASSHAGVDIQYF. CDR3 nucleotide sequence: TGCGCCAGCAGCCATGCGGGGGTGGACATTCAGTACTTC.

This clonotype was counted only a few times. The V call is TRBV7-2, the J call TRBJ1-1, with D unclear. V was pared by 0 bases and J by 4 bases, with 12 bases between. This CDR3 spans 15 amino acids. Per the germline V gene, CDR1 is SGHTA and CDR2 is FQGNSA. CDR3 region: CASSLAPTWGTEAFF. In DNA form, the CDR3 reads TGTGCCAGCAGCTTAGCCCCCACCTGGGGCACTGAAGCTTTCTTT.

This clonotype was detected a few times. The chain has TRBV3-1 and TRBJ1-1, with 12 bases aligning to TRBD1. Germline assignment: CDR1 LGHDT and CDR2 YNNKEL (reference sequence). This CDR3 is 16 amino acids long. The V segment lost 4 bases and the J segment 1 base; nucleotides outside the gene matches: 4. For the CDR3, the DNA is TGTGCCAGCAGCCCCGGGACAGGGGGCAGGAACACTGAAGCTTTCTTT. Protein sequence: CASSPGTGGRNTEAFF.

In its sample, this clonotype was seen a few times. The chain combines TRBV7-9 with TRBJ2-7; a weak D match, TRBD1 (6 bases). Trimming took off 4 bases at V and 2 bases at J, with 12 bases between the two ends. This CDR3 comprises 14 residues. CDR1 SEHNR and CDR2 FQNEAQ come from the germline V gene (reference sequence). The CDR3 nucleotides are TGTGCCAGCAGCTCTAGGACAGATCCCTACGAGCAGTACTTC. Translated: CASSSRTDPYEQYF.

Many counts were recorded for this clonotype. This sequence joins TRBV7-9 and TRBJ1-3; D unresolved. Trimming shortened V by 2 bases and J by 3 bases, and 14 bases separated the two germline ends. This CDR3 is 16 amino acids long. CDR1 is SEHNR, CDR2 FQNEAQ, per germline (reference sequence). Here the CDR3 reads CASSLTVGTDGNTIYF. CDR3 bases: TGTGCCAGCAGCTTAACGGTGGGAACTGATGGAAACACCATATATTTT. Full variable domain (outside the CDR3, taken from reference TRBV7-9 and TRBJ1-3): DTGVSQNPRHKITKRGQNVTFRCDPISEHNRLYWYRQTLGQGPEFLTYFQNEAQLEKSRLLSDRFSAERPKGSFSTLEIQRTEQGDSAMYLCASSLTVGTDGNTIYFGEGSWLTVV.

The rearrangement uses TRBV25-1 and TRBJ2-2; D is unclear. V lost 7 bases to trimming and J lost 1 base, with 16 bases between them. The CDR3 runs 16 residues. In germline, CDR1 is MGHDK, CDR2 SYGVNS. The DNA for the CDR3 is TGTGCCAGCACGCCCACGAGGACGGGGAACACCGGGGAGCTGTTTTTT. Its translation is CASTPTRTGNTGELFF.

The chain carries TRBV29-1 and TRBJ2-7; 8 nucleotides agree with TRBD1. Germline CDR1 reads SQVTM; CDR2 reads ANQGSEA. Trimming took 3 bases from V and 3 from J; bases not matched to a gene: 4. The CDR3 covers 13 residues. The CDR3 reads CSVEGDRLYEQYF. The CDR3 DNA reads TGCAGCGTTGAGGGGGACAGGCTCTACGAGCAGTACTTC.

A few counts support this clonotype. The chain couples TRBV3-1 to TRBJ2-7, with no clear D. The CDR3 runs to 13 residues. Trimming cost V 2 bases and J 6 bases, with 11 bases left between them. CDR1 is LGHDT and CDR2 is YNNKEL in the germline V gene (reference sequence). Here the CDR3 reads CASSQRFSGEQYV. The CDR3 nucleotides are TGTGCCAGCAGCCAACGTTTTTCGGGCGAGCAGTACGTC.

The V and J genes are TRBV12-3 or TRBV12-4 and TRBJ1-1; D is unclear. The ends were cut back, 1 base at V and 6 bases at J, with 9 bases in the middle. This CDR3 spans 13 amino acids. The chain's CDR3 is CASSLVPLPEAFF. CDR3 sequence (DNA): TGTGCCAGCAGTTTAGTTCCTCTCCCTGAAGCTTTCTTT.

J is TRBJ1-4 and V is TRBV20-1, with TRBD1 identical over 9 bases. Germline V gene sequence: CDR1 DFQATT, CDR2 SNEGSKA (reference sequence). V dropped 0 bases and J dropped 8; count of bases not matched to a gene: 4. The CDR3 contains 14 residues. The DNA of the CDR3 is TGCAGTGCTAGAGATTGGACAGGGGCCGAAAAACTGTTTTTT. Its protein product is CSARDWTGAEKLFF.

This chain connects TRBV12-3 or TRBV12-4 to TRBJ2-1, with 8 bases fitting TRBD1. CDR3 length equals 16 residues. J was trimmed by 5 bases and V by 6 bases; bases with no gene match: 12. CDR3 loop: CASSPGPDRGHNEQFF. CDR3 DNA sequence: TGTGCCAGCAGCCCAGGGCCCGACAGGGGACACAATGAGCAGTTCTTC.

This clonotype has a handful of counts. This chain connects TRBV12-3 or TRBV12-4 to TRBJ1-2, with no clear D. V was shortened by 5 bases and J by 7 bases, with 8 bases between the two germline ends. The CDR3 loop spans 11 amino acids. CDR3 nucleotides: TGTGCCAGCAGTCCCTCCATTGGCTACACCTTC. It encodes CASSPSIGYTF.

This clonotype was picked up a small number of times. The J gene is TRBJ2-1, the V gene TRBV6-9; TRBD2 matches at 11 bases. The germline CDR1 and CDR2 sequences are MNHGY and SVAAGI. CDR3 length: 16 residues. V was clipped by 6 bases and J by 5 bases; unmatched bases: 9. CDR3 sequence (DNA): TGTGCCAGCAGCCCAAGCCCGGGACTAGCGGACAATGAGCAGTTCTTC. Encoded protein: CASSPSPGLADNEQFF.

This sequence joins TRBV10-2 and TRBJ2-2, with TRBD1 identical over 9 bases. V lost 6 bases and J lost 5; bases outside the gene matches: 7. The CDR3 loop spans 15 amino acids. CDR1 is WSHSY and CDR2 is SAAADI in the germline V gene. As DNA, the CDR3 is TGCGCCAGCAGGACCCGGGACAGGGCGACCGGGGAGCTGTTTTTT. Translating gives CASRTRDRATGELFF.

This clonotype was counted a few times. This chain joins TRBV4-1 and TRBJ2-3, with 11 bases that match TRBD2. This CDR3 comprises 14 residues. V dropped 4 bases and J dropped 4; count of bases not matched to a gene: 1. Germline V gene sequence: CDR1 MGHRA, CDR2 YSYEKL. CDR3 residues: CASSRLAGSDTQYF. The CDR3 DNA sequence: TGCGCCAGCAGCCGACTAGCGGGGTCAGATACGCAGTATTTT.

The V gene is TRBV4-1, the J gene TRBJ2-5; D gene ambiguous. Deletions cut 1 base from V and 1 base from J, with 4 bases between. The CDR3 consists of 13 residues. Germline loops: CDR1 MGHRA, CDR2 YSYEKL. As DNA, the CDR3 is TGCGCCAGCAGCCAAGTTCCCCAAGAGACCCAGTACTTC. As protein: CASSQVPQETQYF.

V usage is TRBV5-6 and J usage is TRBJ1-6; D may be TRBD1 (6 bases). Germline V gene lookup returns CDR1 SGHDT and CDR2 YYEEEE. V lost 4 bases and J lost 5, with 13 bases in between. The CDR3 runs to 15 residues. For the CDR3, the DNA is TGTGCCAGCAGCCAATGGGACATGAATAATTCACCCCTCCACTTT. Translating it yields CASSQWDMNNSPLHF. Full variable domain (remainder filled in from reference TRBV5-6 and TRBJ1-6): DAGVTQSPTHLIKTRGQQVTLRCSPKSGHDTVSWYQQALGQGPQFIFQYYEEEERQRGNFPDRFSGHQFPNYSSELNVNALLLGDSALYLCASSQWDMNNSPLHFGNGTRLTVT.

A few counts support this clonotype. The chain couples TRBV12-3 or TRBV12-4 to TRBJ2-1; maybe TRBD1 (5 bases). The length of the CDR3 is 17 residues. V dropped 3 bases and J dropped 5 bases, with 20 bases sitting between them. CDR3 protein: CASSFWTLLPLDNEQFF. The CDR3 nucleotides read TGTGCCAGCAGTTTTTGGACACTCTTACCGCTAGACAATGAGCAGTTCTTC.

This clonotype has only a few counts. The chain has TRBV7-9 and TRBJ2-7; 8 positions match TRBD2. There are 15 residues in the CDR3. CDR1 is SEHNR and CDR2 is FQNEAQ in the germline V gene (reference sequence). V shed 5 bases, J shed 3 bases, and the junction held 9 bases outside the gene matches. The CDR3 DNA sequence: TGTGCCAGCAGCCCTGGGGGACTAGTCGACTACGAGCAGTACTTC. This translates into CASSPGGLVDYEQYF.

This clonotype came up a few times. The chain carries TRBV5-1 and TRBJ1-2; 7 bases agree with TRBD1. CDR3 length equals 14 residues. Trimming cost V 4 bases and J 6 bases; bases outside gene matches: 9. Germline loops: CDR1 SGHRS, CDR2 YFSETQ. The CDR3 loop is CASSKDRDRDGYTF. The CDR3 nucleotides read TGCGCCAGCAGCAAAGACCGGGACAGAGATGGCTACACCTTC. Variable domain in full (rest from reference TRBV5-1 and TRBJ1-2): KAGVTQTPRYLIKTRGQQVTLSCSPISGHRSVSWYQQTPGQGLQFLFEYFSETQRNKGNFPGRFSGRQFSNSRSEMNVSTLELGDSALYLCASSKDRDRDGYTFGSGTRLTVV.

V and J are TRBV14 and TRBJ2-1, with D perhaps matching TRBD1 (6 bases). CDR1 is SGHDN and CDR2 is FVKESK in the germline V gene. The CDR3 consists of 16 residues. The V end was cut by 4 bases, the J end by 4 bases, with 17 bases between. The CDR3 nucleotides are TGTGCCAGCAGCCTAGTTAGGCAGGGGCCTTACAATGAGCAGTTCTTC. Translated: CASSLVRQGPYNEQFF.